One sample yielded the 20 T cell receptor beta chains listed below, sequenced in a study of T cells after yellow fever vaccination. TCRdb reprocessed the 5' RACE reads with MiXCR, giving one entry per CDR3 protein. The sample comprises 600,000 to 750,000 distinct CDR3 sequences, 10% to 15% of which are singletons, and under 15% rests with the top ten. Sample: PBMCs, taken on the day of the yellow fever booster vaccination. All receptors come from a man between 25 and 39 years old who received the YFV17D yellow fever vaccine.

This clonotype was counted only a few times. As DNA, the CDR3 is TGTGCCAGCAGCTTCCGGCCCTTCACAGGGAATAGCAATCAGCCCCAGCATTTT. This gives the protein CASSFRPFTGNSNQPQHF. V is TRBV11-2 and J is TRBJ1-5, with D possibly TRBD1 on 6 matching bases. Looked up from germline, CDR1 is SGHAT and CDR2 is FQNNGV. V gave up 3 bases and J gave up 0 bases, with 18 bases separating them. The CDR3 has 18 residues.

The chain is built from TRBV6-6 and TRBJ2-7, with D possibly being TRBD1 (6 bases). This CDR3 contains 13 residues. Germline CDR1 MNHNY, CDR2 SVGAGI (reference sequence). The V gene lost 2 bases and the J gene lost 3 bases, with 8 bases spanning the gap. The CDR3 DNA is TGTGCCAGCAGTTACCAGGACAGCTACGAGCAGTACTTC. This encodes CASSYQDSYEQYF.

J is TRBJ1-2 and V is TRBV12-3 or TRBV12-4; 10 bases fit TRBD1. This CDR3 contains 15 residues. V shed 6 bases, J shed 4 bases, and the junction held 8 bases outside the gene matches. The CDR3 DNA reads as TGTGCCAGCAGCTATGACAGGGGGCAAGGCTATGGCTACACCTTC. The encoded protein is CASSYDRGQGYGYTF.

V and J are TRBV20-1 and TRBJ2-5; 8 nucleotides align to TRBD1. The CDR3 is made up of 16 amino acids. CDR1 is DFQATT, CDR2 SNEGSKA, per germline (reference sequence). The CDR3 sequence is CCAMGAAGGAAETQYF. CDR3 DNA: TGCTGCGCTATGGGGGCCGCAGGGGGCGCGGCGGAGACCCAGTACTTC.

The CDR3 protein is CASSIVGRLRNSPLHF. The CDR3 nucleotides are TGTGCCAGTAGTATAGTAGGGAGACTGCGGAATTCACCCCTCCACTTT. This chain connects TRBV19 to TRBJ1-6, with D unclear. CDR1 is LNHDA, CDR2 SQIVND, per germline (reference sequence). The CDR3 has 16 amino acids. The V and J ends lost 1 base and 7 bases respectively, with 14 bases between them.

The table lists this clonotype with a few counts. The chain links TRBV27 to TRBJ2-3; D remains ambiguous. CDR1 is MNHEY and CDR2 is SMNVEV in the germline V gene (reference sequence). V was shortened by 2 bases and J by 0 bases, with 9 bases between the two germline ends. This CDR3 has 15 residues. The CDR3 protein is CASSLRAPSTDTQYF. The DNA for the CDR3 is TGTGCCAGCAGTTTAAGAGCGCCTAGCACAGATACGCAGTATTTT.

CDR3 DNA sequence: TGTGCCAGCAGCCAAGATTACACAGATACGCAGTATTTT. This encodes CASSQDYTDTQYF. The chain links TRBV14 to TRBJ2-3; no definite D call. Deletions cut 0 bases from V and 2 bases from J, with 3 bases between. Germline assignment: CDR1 SGHDN and CDR2 FVKESK. CDR3 length: 13 amino acids.

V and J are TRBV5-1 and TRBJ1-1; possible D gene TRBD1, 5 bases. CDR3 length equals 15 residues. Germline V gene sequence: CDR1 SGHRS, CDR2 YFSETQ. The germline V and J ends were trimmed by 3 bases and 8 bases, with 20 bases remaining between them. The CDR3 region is CASSSGTGSGGEAFF. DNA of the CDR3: TGCGCCAGCAGCTCCGGGACGGGTTCAGGAGGGGAAGCTTTCTTT.

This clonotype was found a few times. CDR3 sequence reads: CASSPMVDRVPDTQYF. The CDR3 coding sequence is TGTGCCAGCAGCCCCATGGTGGACAGGGTCCCAGATACGCAGTATTTT. The chain combines TRBV7-9 with TRBJ2-3; 8 bases are a match to TRBD1. Germline CDR1 reads SEHNR; CDR2 reads FQNEAQ (reference sequence). V was clipped by 5 bases and J by 4 bases; unmatched bases: 11. This CDR3 region has 16 residues.

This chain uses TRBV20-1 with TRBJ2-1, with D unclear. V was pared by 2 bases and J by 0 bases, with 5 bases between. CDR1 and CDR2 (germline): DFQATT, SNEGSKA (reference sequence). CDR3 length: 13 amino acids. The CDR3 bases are TGCAGTGCTAGACTGTTCTCCTACAATGAGCAGTTCTTC. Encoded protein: CSARLFSYNEQFF.

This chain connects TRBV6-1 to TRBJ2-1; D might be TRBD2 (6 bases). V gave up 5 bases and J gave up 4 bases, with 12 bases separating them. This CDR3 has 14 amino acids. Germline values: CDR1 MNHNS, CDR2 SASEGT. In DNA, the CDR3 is TGTGCCAGCAGTAACCGCGGGGCTTACAATGAGCAGTTCTTC. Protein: CASSNRGAYNEQFF.

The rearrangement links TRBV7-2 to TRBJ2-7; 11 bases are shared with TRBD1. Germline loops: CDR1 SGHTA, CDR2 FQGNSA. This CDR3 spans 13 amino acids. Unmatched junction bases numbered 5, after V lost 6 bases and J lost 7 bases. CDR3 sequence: CASRTGTGGEQYF. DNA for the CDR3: TGTGCCAGCAGGACCGGGACAGGGGGTGAGCAGTACTTC.

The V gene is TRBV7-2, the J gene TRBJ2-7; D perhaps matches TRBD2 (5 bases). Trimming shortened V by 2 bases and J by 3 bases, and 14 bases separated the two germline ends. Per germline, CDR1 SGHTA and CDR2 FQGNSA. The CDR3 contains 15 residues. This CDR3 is CASSLLAPVVYEQYF. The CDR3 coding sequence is TGTGCCAGCAGCTTATTAGCGCCGGTGGTCTACGAGCAGTACTTC.

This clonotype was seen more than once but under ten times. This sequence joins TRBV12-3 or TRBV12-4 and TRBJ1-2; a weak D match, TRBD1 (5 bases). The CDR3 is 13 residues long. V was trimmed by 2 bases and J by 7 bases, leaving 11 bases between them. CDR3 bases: TGTGCCAGCAGTTTAAACAGGCTGGGTGGCTACACCTTC. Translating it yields CASSLNRLGGYTF.

The CDR3 here is CASSLAPTGGEQYF. The CDR3 DNA reads as TGTGCCAGCAGTTTAGCCCCCACTGGGGGAGAGCAGTACTTC. The V call is TRBV12-3 or TRBV12-4, the J call TRBJ2-7; D is tentatively TRBD1 or TRBD2 (5 bases each). Trimming took 0 bases from V and 7 from J, leaving 13 bases between them. This CDR3 spans 14 amino acids.

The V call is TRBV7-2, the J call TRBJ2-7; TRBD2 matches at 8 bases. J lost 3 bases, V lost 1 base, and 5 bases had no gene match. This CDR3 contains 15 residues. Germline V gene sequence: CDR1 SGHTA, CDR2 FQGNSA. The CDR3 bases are TGTGCCAGCAGCTTAGACGGGGGGGGGTTCTACGAGCAGTACTTC. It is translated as CASSLDGGGFYEQYF.

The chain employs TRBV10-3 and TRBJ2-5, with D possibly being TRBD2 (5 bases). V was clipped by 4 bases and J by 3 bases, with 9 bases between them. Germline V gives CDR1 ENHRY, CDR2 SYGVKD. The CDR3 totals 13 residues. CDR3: CAISVDGKETQYF. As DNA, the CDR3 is TGTGCCATCAGTGTTGACGGGAAAGAGACCCAGTACTTC.

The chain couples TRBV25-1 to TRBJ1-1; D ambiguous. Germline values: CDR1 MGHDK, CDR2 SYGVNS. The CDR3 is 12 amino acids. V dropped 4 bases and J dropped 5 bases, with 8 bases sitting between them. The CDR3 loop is CASSVGPTEAFF. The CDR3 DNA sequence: TGTGCCAGCAGTGTAGGGCCGACTGAAGCTTTCTTT.

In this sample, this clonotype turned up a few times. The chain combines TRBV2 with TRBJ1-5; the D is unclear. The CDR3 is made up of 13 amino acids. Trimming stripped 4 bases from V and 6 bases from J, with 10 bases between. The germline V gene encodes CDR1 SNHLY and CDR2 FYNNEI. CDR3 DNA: TGTGCCAGCAGTGGGGCTTGGAGTCAGCCCCAGCATTTT. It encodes CASSGAWSQPQHF.

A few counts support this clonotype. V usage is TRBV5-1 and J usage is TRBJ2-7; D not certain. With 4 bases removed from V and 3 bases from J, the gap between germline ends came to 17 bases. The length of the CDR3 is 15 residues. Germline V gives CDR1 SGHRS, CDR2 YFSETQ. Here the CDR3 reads CASSQRASSNYEQYF. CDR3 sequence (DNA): TGCGCCAGCAGCCAGAGAGCCTCTAGTAACTACGAGCAGTACTTC.